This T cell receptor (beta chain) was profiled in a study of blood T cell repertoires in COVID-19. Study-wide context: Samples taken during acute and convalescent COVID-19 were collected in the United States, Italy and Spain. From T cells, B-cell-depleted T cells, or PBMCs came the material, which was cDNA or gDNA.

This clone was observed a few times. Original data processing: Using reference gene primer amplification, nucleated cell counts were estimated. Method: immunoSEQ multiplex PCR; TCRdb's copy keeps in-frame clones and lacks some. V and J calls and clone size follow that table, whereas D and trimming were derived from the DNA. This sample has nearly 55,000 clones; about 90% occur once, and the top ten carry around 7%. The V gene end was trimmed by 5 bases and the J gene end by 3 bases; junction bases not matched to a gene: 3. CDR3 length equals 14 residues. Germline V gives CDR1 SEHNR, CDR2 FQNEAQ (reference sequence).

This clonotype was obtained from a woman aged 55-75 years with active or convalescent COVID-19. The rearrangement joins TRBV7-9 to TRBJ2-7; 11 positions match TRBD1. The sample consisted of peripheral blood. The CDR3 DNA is TGTGCCAGCAGCCCGGACAGGGGGCTCTACGAGCAGTACTTC. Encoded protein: CASSPDRGLYEQYF.